These 3 T cell receptor beta chains share one sample of origin, sequenced in a study of human T cells and chemical hapten exposure (dated by TCRdb to about 2021). Receptor libraries were prepared by RACE. The sample was run on a NextSeq 500. The public reads were quality trimmed at Q25 with fastp and then assembled into clones with MiXCR by TCRdb, keeping productive beta chains. Records with the same CDR3 protein are collapsed into one entry carrying the most frequent genes and DNA. The sample table holds a few hundred thousand distinct CDR3 sequences, of which roughly 4.8% were seen once. 2% to 2.5% of the sample is taken by the ten largest. Taken with the paper, the label for time point translates to: patch test 1, 2 weeks after DPC sensitization. The label giving this sample's treatment or condition can be read as: therapeutic diphenylcyclopropenone sensitization with weekly scalp DPC. Sequences were derived from whole blood, sampled in connection with sensitization to the hapten diphenylcyclopropenone (DPC). These receptors were obtained from a woman aged 45-65 years with alopecia areata. Some clones in this sample may be carry-over from other donors' samples.

This clonotype was recorded at least ten times. The V and J genes are TRBV27 and TRBJ2-2; no clear D gene. This CDR3 spans 15 amino acids. The germline V and J ends were trimmed by 0 bases and 4 bases, with 9 bases remaining between them. The germline V gene encodes CDR1 MNHEY and CDR2 SMNVEV (reference sequence). The CDR3 sequence is CASSLSVERTGELFF. The CDR3 region has the DNA TGTGCCAGCAGTTTATCGGTAGAGCGCACCGGGGAGCTGTTTTTT.

This clonotype was counted at least ten times. The rearrangement links TRBV28 to TRBJ2-3, with D tentatively TRBD1 or TRBD2 (5 bases each). Trimming cost V 4 bases and J 5 bases, with 19 bases left between them. Germline CDR1 and CDR2: MDHEN and SYDVKM. The CDR3 is 16 residues long. The CDR3 DNA follows: TGTGCCAGCAGTTCCCTCGGGGCCCAGGCCCAAGATACGCAGTATTTT. Translating gives CASSSLGAQAQDTQYF.

In its sample, this clonotype was seen a few times. The chain has TRBV6-5 and TRBJ2-2; D possibly corresponds to TRBD1 (5 bases). The CDR3 spans 14 residues. The germline V and J ends were trimmed by 1 base and 6 bases, with 9 bases remaining between them. Germline loops: CDR1 MNHEY, CDR2 SVGAGI. The chain's CDR3 is CASSYWGRPGELFF. The DNA of the CDR3 is TGTGCCAGCAGTTACTGGGGCCGGCCCGGGGAGCTGTTTTTT.